Following are 22 T cell receptor beta chains from one sample sequenced in a study of T cell repertoires in cytomegalovirus infection. From the reads, TCRdb called clonotypes with MiXCR, one entry per CDR3 protein. The table records 200,000 or so distinct CDR3 sequences, roughly a fifth of them present only once. Source material: PBMCs. The receptor source for this set is a human donor in good health (CMV status not recorded). Some clones in this sample may be carry-over from other donors' samples.

Turning to this clonotype: A clone one base away is much larger, so this may be a read error. The chain couples TRBV5-1 to TRBJ2-3, with 7 bases that match TRBD2. The CDR3 runs to 16 residues. Germline CDR1 reads SGHRS; CDR2 reads YFSETQ. The CDR3 DNA sequence: TGCGCCAGAAGCTTGGCCGGGGGGACTAGCACAGATACGCAGTATTTT. Its translation: CARSLAGGTSTDTQYF.

The genes are TRBV2 and TRBJ1-1; D unresolved. The CDR3 extends over 13 amino acids. The V end was cut by 2 bases, the J end by 10 bases, with 14 bases between. Germline CDR1 SNHLY, CDR2 FYNNEI. The CDR3 DNA reads TGTGCCAGCAGTGAATCTGATTTGAGAGGAGCTTTCTTT. Translating gives CASSESDLRGAFF.

This clonotype has more than one count but fewer than ten. This chain joins TRBV19 and TRBJ2-1, with 7 nucleotides matching TRBD2. With V trimmed by 6 bases and J by 8 bases, 10 bases remained unmatched. The CDR3 consists of 14 residues. In germline, CDR1 is LNHDA, CDR2 SQIVND (reference sequence). CDR3 sequence: CASSPRGGADEQFF. The CDR3 region has the DNA TGTGCCAGTAGCCCGAGGGGAGGGGCCGATGAGCAGTTCTTC.

The chain couples TRBV2 to TRBJ2-1; 13 bases line up with TRBD2. Trimming cost V 7 bases and J 0 bases; bases outside gene matches: 6. The V gene's germline CDR1 is SNHLY and CDR2 FYNNEI. The CDR3 covers 17 residues. CDR3 sequence reads: CASKIGTSGNSYNEQFF. CDR3 DNA: TGTGCCAGCAAGATTGGGACTAGCGGGAACTCCTACAATGAGCAGTTCTTC.

Many counts were recorded for this clonotype. This sequence joins TRBV12-3 or TRBV12-4 and TRBJ1-1; D gene ambiguous. Trimming removed 3 bases at V and 1 base at J, with 6 bases between. The CDR3 totals 13 residues. The CDR3, as DNA: TGTGCCAGCAGTTTTGCAGCGAACACTGAAGCTTTCTTT. Translation: CASSFAANTEAFF.

This clonotype was recorded many times. The chain combines TRBV7-2 with TRBJ2-3; D may correspond to TRBD1 or TRBD2 (5 bases each). The ends were cut back, 6 bases at V and 2 bases at J, with 18 bases in the middle. Germline CDR1 reads SGHTA; CDR2 reads FQGNSA. CDR3 size: 16 residues. The DNA of the CDR3 is TGTGCCAGCAGAACCTACCCGGGACCAATCACAGATACGCAGTATTTT. This gives the protein CASRTYPGPITDTQYF.

V usage is TRBV6-1 and J usage is TRBJ2-2, with a weak D call TRBD2 (6 bases). Germline V gene lookup returns CDR1 MNHNS and CDR2 SASEGT. V lost 3 bases and J 6 bases, leaving 11 bases between the germline ends. The CDR3 covers 14 residues. CDR3 DNA: TGTGCCAGCAGTGATCGCGGGACGGCCGGGGAGCTGTTTTTT. As protein: CASSDRGTAGELFF.

In this sample, this clonotype turned up a few times. The chain uses TRBV19 and TRBJ2-1, with 7 bases that match TRBD1. Trimming removed 7 bases from V and 0 bases from J; junction bases left unmatched: 6. The length of the CDR3 is 15 residues. Germline V gene data show CDR1 as LNHDA and CDR2 as SQIVND (reference sequence). This CDR3 is CASNSRGSSYNEQFF. The DNA for the CDR3 is TGTGCCAGTAATAGCAGGGGGTCCTCCTACAATGAGCAGTTCTTC.

The V and J genes are TRBV4-1 and TRBJ1-5; TRBD1 matches at 10 bases. This CDR3 has 15 amino acids. V lost 4 bases, J lost 7 bases, and 7 bases stayed unmatched. Germline lookup yields CDR1 MGHRA and CDR2 YSYEKL. The CDR3 DNA is TGCGCCAGCAGCCTCCGGGACAGGGGTGGACAGCCCCAGCATTTT. Protein product: CASSLRDRGGQPQHF.

The J gene is TRBJ2-1, the V gene TRBV28; no clear D gene. The CDR3 consists of 15 residues. Deletions cut 5 bases from V and 8 bases from J, with 19 bases between. Germline V lookup: CDR1 MDHEN, CDR2 SYDVKM. CDR3 in DNA: TGTGCCAGCAGTCGACCGGGCACATTAAGGGATGAGCAGTTCTTC. This encodes CASSRPGTLRDEQFF.

This rearrangement joins TRBV5-5 to TRBJ2-1, with TRBD1 matching over 7 bases. Germline V CDR1 and CDR2: SGHKS, YYEKEE (reference sequence). The CDR3 consists of 15 residues. Losses at the gene ends were 3 bases for V and 3 bases for J; bases not matched to a gene: 6. CDR3 loop: CASSSQPGGYNEQFF. The CDR3 DNA follows: TGTGCCAGCAGCTCCCAACCAGGGGGCTACAATGAGCAGTTCTTC.

This clonotype was detected a few times. The chain joins TRBV6-5 to TRBJ2-6; D is ambiguous. V was clipped by 7 bases and J by 0 bases, with 10 bases between them. The CDR3 has 15 amino acids. Germline CDR1 MNHEY, CDR2 SVGAGI. The CDR3 DNA reads TGTGCCAGCAAATTGGACGTCTCTGGGGCCAACGTCCTGACTTTC. Translating it yields CASKLDVSGANVLTF.

For this clonotype: Being one base from a much bigger clone, this may be a read error. The gene calls are TRBV7-2 and TRBJ1-1; possible D gene TRBD1, 5 bases. The V and J ends lost 8 bases and 1 base respectively, with 11 bases between them. The germline V gene encodes CDR1 SGHTA and CDR2 FQGNSA. The CDR3 loop spans 13 amino acids. The CDR3 DNA follows: TGTGCCAGCGCCTGGGGGGGGAACACTGAAGCTTTCTTT. It specifies CASAWGGNTEAFF. Variable domain in full (rest from reference TRBV7-2 and TRBJ1-1): GAGVSQSPSNKVTEKGKDVELRCDPISGHTALYWYRQSLGQGLEFLIYFQGNSAPDKSGLPSDRFSAERTGGSVSTLTIQRTQQEDSAVYLCASAWGGNTEAFFGQGTRLTVV.

There are a few counts of this clonotype. The rearrangement links TRBV29-1 to TRBJ2-3; 7 nucleotides align to TRBD2. V lost 6 bases, J lost 4 bases, and 13 bases stayed unmatched. Germline lookup yields CDR1 SQVTM and CDR2 ANQGSEA. The CDR3 extends over 15 amino acids. CDR3 DNA sequence: TGCAGCGTCCGAGGCCGCGGCGGGAGCCCAGATACGCAGTATTTT. This sequence encodes CSVRGRGGSPDTQYF.

J is TRBJ2-3 and V is TRBV29-1, with a tentative D call TRBD2 (7 bases). The ends were cut back, 8 bases at V and 6 bases at J, with 18 bases in the middle. This CDR3 comprises 13 residues. CDR1 and CDR2 from the germline V gene are SQVTM and ANQGSEA. CDR3: CSMGGAVGDTQYF. The CDR3 DNA reads TGCAGCATGGGGGGGGCGGTAGGCGATACGCAGTATTTT.

The gene calls are TRBV11-2 and TRBJ2-5; 7 bases fit TRBD2. Germline V gives CDR1 SGHAT, CDR2 FQNNGV. V was pared by 2 bases and J by 7 bases, with 16 bases of the junction left unmatched. The CDR3 spans 17 residues. In DNA form, the CDR3 reads TGTGCCAGCAGCTTATCCGTGACTGGCGGGAGACTTGGGACCCAGTACTTC. Its protein is CASSLSVTGGRLGTQYF.

This chain connects TRBV19 to TRBJ1-2; D is uncertain. Trimming cost V 6 bases and J 4 bases, with 12 bases left between them. This CDR3 spans 13 amino acids. Germline V CDR1 and CDR2: LNHDA, SQIVND (reference sequence). This chain's CDR3 is CASSRQAVYGYTF. The CDR3 DNA reads TGTGCCAGTAGCCGGCAGGCAGTCTATGGCTACACCTTC. Variable domain in full (rest from reference TRBV19 and TRBJ1-2): DGGITQSPKYLFRKEGQNVTLSCEQNLNHDAMYWYRQDPGQGLRLIYYSQIVNDFQKGDIAEGYSVSREKKESFPLTVTSAQKNPTAFYLCASSRQAVYGYTFGSGTRLTVV.

This clonotype has at least ten counts. The chain combines TRBV7-2 with TRBJ1-2; 9 bases are a match to TRBD1. CDR1 and CDR2 from the germline V gene are SGHTA and FQGNSA. CDR3 length equals 15 residues. V lost 0 bases to trimming and J lost 4 bases; unmatched junction nucleotides: 3. CDR3: CASSLAPTGGYGYTF. As DNA, the CDR3 is TGTGCCAGCAGCTTAGCCCCGACAGGGGGCTATGGCTACACCTTC. The entire variable domain, with the rest obtained from reference TRBV7-2 and TRBJ1-2, is as follows: GAGVSQSPSNKVTEKGKDVELRCDPISGHTALYWYRQSLGQGLEFLIYFQGNSAPDKSGLPSDRFSAERTGGSVSTLTIQRTQQEDSAVYLCASSLAPTGGYGYTFGSGTRLTVV.

The V gene is TRBV28, the J gene TRBJ2-7; possible D gene TRBD1, 6 bases. CDR1 and CDR2 (germline): MDHEN, SYDVKM. Trimming took 3 bases from V and 0 from J, leaving 12 bases between them. This CDR3 spans 15 amino acids. The CDR3 loop reads CASSFGGHSSYEQYF. The CDR3, as DNA: TGTGCCAGCAGTTTTGGGGGCCACAGCTCCTACGAGCAGTACTTC. Full variable domain (missing parts from reference TRBV28 and TRBJ2-7): DVKVTQSSRYLVKRTGEKVFLECVQDMDHENMFWYRQDPGLGLRLIYFSYDVKMKEKGDIPEGYSVSREKKERFSLILESASTNQTSMYLCASSFGGHSSYEQYFGPGTRLTVT.

The chain couples TRBV29-1 to TRBJ1-5; 9 bases align to TRBD1. This CDR3 has 14 amino acids. Per germline, CDR1 SQVTM and CDR2 ANQGSEA. V dropped 6 bases and J dropped 7; count of bases not matched to a gene: 10. CDR3 loop: CSVSTGQGTQPQHF. The CDR3 DNA follows: TGCAGCGTCTCAACGGGACAGGGTACCCAGCCCCAGCATTTT.

This chain joins TRBV12-3 or TRBV12-4 and TRBJ1-1; no clear D. The CDR3 totals 14 residues. V dropped 7 bases and J dropped 5 bases, with 17 bases sitting between them. CDR3 in amino acids: CASTETGFGTEAFF. The CDR3 DNA reads as TGTGCCAGCACCGAAACGGGGTTTGGGACTGAAGCTTTCTTT.

There are a few counts of this clonotype. The chain carries TRBV11-2 and TRBJ2-3, with TRBD2 matching over 13 bases. The V segment lost 5 bases and the J segment 2 bases; nucleotides outside the gene matches: 7. This CDR3 has 17 amino acids. The V gene's germline CDR1 is SGHAT and CDR2 FQNNGV. CDR3 in DNA: TGTGCCAGCAGCCACGGACTAGCGGGGGCCTACACAGATACGCAGTATTTT. The encoded protein is CASSHGLAGAYTDTQYF.